This T cell receptor beta chain was recorded in a study of monozygotic twins with inflammatory bowel disease. TCRdb reanalyzed the 5' RACE reads and collapses them to one entry per CDR3 protein, without DNA. The data include approximately 330,000 distinct CDR3 sequences; the top ten clones carry roughly 2%. Looked up from germline, CDR1 is MDHEN and CDR2 is SYDVKM. CDR3 length equals 15 residues. The specimen sequenced was blood. The chain links TRBV28 to TRBJ2-7; no DNA is available, so the TRBD1 call from TCRdb remains unchecked. The receptor was derived from a human donor with ulcerative colitis or Crohn's disease, or a healthy co-twin of an affected twin (not recorded which). CDR3: CASSFTPDSSYEQYF.